This T cell receptor (beta chain) emerged from a study of patients and donors after allogeneic stem cell transplantation. The V end was cut by 4 bases, the J end by 0 bases, with 11 bases between. This CDR3 region has 15 residues. CDR1 is MNHNS and CDR2 is SASEGT in the germline V gene. TCRdb reprocessed the RT-PCR reads via MiXCR and lists one record per CDR3 protein. The data hold approximately 200,000 distinct CDR3 sequences, with around 14% observed a single time. This clonotype was counted between two and nine times. The clonotype was recovered from a human donor who was either an allogeneic HSCT recipient or a stem cell or donor lymphocyte infusion donor (not recorded which). It is not recorded whose cells these are; they may come from a transplant donor. The specimen was blood, either unsorted or a sorted T cell fraction (not recorded which). J is TRBJ2-3 and V is TRBV6-1; tentative D call: TRBD2 (6 bases). CDR3 DNA: TGTGCCAGCAGTGGACCGGGACTGAGCACAGATACGCAGTATTTT. This codes for CASSGPGLSTDTQYF.